A single sample gave rise to the 17 T cell receptor beta chains below, sequenced in a study of cytomegalovirus exposure and HLA in healthy donors. Primers included in the PCR were 60 Vbeta and 13 Jbeta primers. The table came from immunoSEQ multiplex PCR; TCRdb's copy has only in-frame clones and leaves some out. The sample has around 120,000 clones, 77% seen once; the top ten hold around 3.9%. Sequenced: PBMCs. The receptors here all came from a human donor in good health.

This chain uses TRBV6-6 with TRBJ1-4; D unclear. V was pared by 0 bases and J by 7 bases, with 9 bases between. This CDR3 contains 14 residues. Per the germline V gene, CDR1 is MNHNY and CDR2 is SVGAGI (reference sequence). CDR3 bases: TGTGCCAGCAGTTACTCACTGTCGGGTGAAAAACTGTTTTTT. This gives the protein CASSYSLSGEKLFF.

V is TRBV11-3 and J is TRBJ1-4, with D possibly being TRBD1 (6 bases). This CDR3 spans 16 amino acids. V was shortened by 4 bases and J by 0 bases, with 12 bases between the two germline ends. Germline V gene data show CDR1 as SGHNT and CDR2 as YENEEA. The CDR3 DNA sequence: TGTGCCAGCAGCTCAACTGGACAGCCAACTAATGAAAAACTGTTTTTT. Translating it yields CASSSTGQPTNEKLFF.

The chain uses TRBV4-2 and TRBJ2-7; 10 positions agree with TRBD2. The CDR3 runs 17 residues. Germline V gene lookup returns CDR1 LGHNA and CDR2 YNFKEQ. J lost 2 bases, V lost 0 bases, and 7 bases had no gene match. The CDR3 loop reads CASSQEGLTSGAYEQYF. The CDR3 DNA reads TGTGCCAGCAGCCAAGAAGGGCTTACTAGCGGGGCCTACGAGCAGTACTTC.

The chain is built from TRBV6-5 and TRBJ1-6; D ambiguous. The ends were cut back, 6 bases at V and 7 bases at J, with 10 bases in the middle. This CDR3 is 13 amino acids long. Looked up from germline, CDR1 is MNHEY and CDR2 is SVGAGI. Here the CDR3 reads CASSPAQNSPLHF. DNA for the CDR3: TGTGCCAGCAGCCCCGCACAAAATTCACCCCTCCACTTT.

This clone was seen only a few times. The chain joins TRBV21-1 to TRBJ2-1; TRBD2 was called by the table and not checked on the DNA. TRBV21-1 is a known pseudogene. This CDR3 has 15 amino acids. This chain's CDR3 is CASSKGLAGGNEQFF. In DNA form, the CDR3 reads TGTGCCAGCAGCAAAGGCCTAGCGGGAGGTAATGAGCAGTTCTTC.

This sequence joins TRBV21-1 and TRBJ2-3; the table gives TRBD2 as D, unverified against the DNA. TRBV21-1 is a documented pseudogene. The CDR3 extends over 21 amino acids. This CDR3 reads CASSNPGTSGRAIGVEDTQYF. For the CDR3, the DNA is TGTGCCAGCAGCAACCCAGGGACTAGCGGGAGGGCCATCGGCGTCGAAGATACGCAGTATTTT.

The chain links TRBV5-1 to TRBJ2-1; TRBD2 matches at 9 bases. This CDR3 has 16 residues. Losses at the gene ends were 4 bases for V and 0 bases for J; bases not matched to a gene: 5. CDR1 and CDR2 from the germline V gene are SGHRS and YFSETQ. The CDR3, as DNA: TGCGCCAGCAGCGGGGGGACTAGCCCCTCCTACAATGAGCAGTTCTTC. The encoded protein is CASSGGTSPSYNEQFF.

The V call is TRBV6-1, the J call TRBJ1-1; 10 nucleotides line up with TRBD1. Trimming took 3 bases from V and 0 from J; bases not matched to a gene: 7. CDR1 is MNHNS and CDR2 is SASEGT in the germline V gene. The CDR3 runs 17 residues. CDR3 nucleotides: TGTGCCAGCAGTGAGGCCGGGACAGGGGTTATGAACACTGAAGCTTTCTTT. Its protein is CASSEAGTGVMNTEAFF.

V gene TRBV6-6 combines with J gene TRBJ2-3, with 7 bases fitting TRBD2. The CDR3 consists of 15 residues. Germline values: CDR1 MNHNY, CDR2 SVGAGI (reference sequence). The trim removed 6 bases at V and 6 bases at J, leaving 12 bases unmatched. CDR3 sequence: CASRPGRDPPDTQYF. CDR3 coding DNA: TGTGCCAGCAGGCCGGGGAGGGATCCGCCGGATACGCAGTATTTT.

V and J are TRBV6-5 and TRBJ1-4; D possibly corresponds to TRBD1 (5 bases). The CDR3 covers 14 residues. The germline V gene has CDR1 MNHEY and CDR2 SVGAGI. With 7 bases removed from V and 11 bases from J, the gap between germline ends came to 20 bases. The CDR3 protein is CASTPGPTGGKLFF. The CDR3 nucleotides read TGTGCCAGCACCCCGGGGCCCACCGGGGGGAAACTGTTTTTT.

This clone was picked up a small number of times. J is TRBJ2-3 and V is TRBV30, with 11 positions matching TRBD2. Germline V gene lookup returns CDR1 GTSNPN and CDR2 SVGIG (reference sequence). The CDR3 consists of 17 residues. The V segment lost 6 bases and the J segment 1 base; nucleotides outside the gene matches: 12. Here the CDR3 DNA reads TGTGCCTGCCTTCGGACCCTAGCGGGGGGTGGCACAGATACGCAGTATTTT. This sequence encodes CACLRTLAGGGTDTQYF.

This rearrangement joins TRBV19 to TRBJ2-3; TRBD2 matches at 8 bases. In germline, CDR1 is LNHDA, CDR2 SQIVND (reference sequence). This CDR3 comprises 15 residues. The ends lost 7 bases at V and 3 bases at J; junction bases unmatched: 9. CDR3 sequence reads: CASTRSGSETDTQYF. The CDR3 DNA reads TGTGCCAGTACCCGAAGCGGGAGTGAAACAGATACGCAGTATTTT.

The V gene is TRBV29-1, the J gene TRBJ1-4; 8 nucleotides align to TRBD1. Germline loops: CDR1 SQVTM, CDR2 ANQGSEA. The CDR3 runs to 13 residues. The junction had 5 bases not matched to a gene; V was cut back by 5 bases and J by 6 bases. The CDR3, as DNA: TGCAGCGTTCTTGGACAGGGACATGAAAAACTGTTTTTT. It is translated as CSVLGQGHEKLFF. Drawing the rest from reference TRBV29-1 and TRBJ1-4, the complete variable domain is SAVISQKPSRDICQRGTSLTIQCQVDSQVTMMFWYRQQPGQSLTLIATANQGSEATYESGFVIDKFPISRPNLTFSTLTVSNMSPEDSSIYLCSVLGQGHEKLFFGSGTQLSVL.

The chain uses TRBV27 and TRBJ2-7, with 9 bases aligning to TRBD1. Trimming removed 2 bases from V and 0 bases from J; junction bases left unmatched: 2. The CDR3 consists of 15 residues. The germline V gene has CDR1 MNHEY and CDR2 SMNVEV (reference sequence). The CDR3 loop reads CASSLTGGLSYEQYF. As DNA, the CDR3 is TGTGCCAGCAGTTTAACAGGGGGCCTCTCCTACGAGCAGTACTTC.

The chain joins TRBV6-6 to TRBJ2-5; D possibly corresponds to TRBD2 (6 bases). The DNA matches TRBJ2-7 better at its end, which makes the J call doubtful. Germline assignment: CDR1 MNHNY and CDR2 SVGAGI (reference sequence). The CDR3 is made up of 14 amino acids. The CDR3 loop reads CASSPRRGSYEQYF. The CDR3 DNA sequence: TGTGCCAGCAGCCCCAGGCGGGGTTCCTACGAGCAGTACTTC.

This clone was recorded a few times. V gene TRBV2 combines with J gene TRBJ2-7; 15 nucleotides match TRBD2. Germline-derived CDR1 and CDR2 are SNHLY and FYNNEI. Germline trimming cut 6 bases from V and 2 bases from J; bases unmatched to any gene: 2. The CDR3 contains 15 residues. The CDR3 coding sequence is TGTGCCAGCAGCGGACTAGCGGGAGGGACCTACGAGCAGTACTTC. Translation: CASSGLAGGTYEQYF.

The chain uses TRBV10-2 and TRBJ2-7; weak D call: TRBD2 (5 bases). CDR1 is WSHSY and CDR2 is SAAADI in the germline V gene. Trimming removed 5 bases at V and 3 bases at J, with 17 bases between. CDR3 length: 15 residues. CDR3 bases: TGCGCCAGCAGTTCCCGGGAATTCCTCTACTACGAGCAGTACTTC. Its translation is CASSSREFLYYEQYF.